One sample yielded the 11 T cell receptor beta chains listed below, sequenced in a study of CD8+ T cells in alopecia areata (dated by TCRdb to the late 2010s). In the paper's terms, the time point label means: 4 weeks on oral tofacitinib. The treatment or condition label, as the study defines it: oral pan-JAK inhibitor, 5-10 mg twice daily. Library preparation was by the immunoSEQ multiplex PCR assay. RNA was extracted from all samples and reverse transcribed into cDNA, which served as template for TCR sequencing. Held by TCRdb, this immuneACCESS table contains in-frame sequences only and omits some clones. Under half of the omission traces to an unresolved V gene where checked; the cause of the rest is unknown. This sample is represented by 70,000 or so clones; around 30% of them were singletons. The ten top clones hold 14% to 15% of the sample. The sequenced sample was CD8+ T cells sorted from blood, obtained at week 4, from a patient treated with tofacitinib. Source of these receptors: a human donor with alopecia areata.

Concerning this clone: Other DNA sequences from this sample encode an identical CDR3 as well. V and J are TRBV9 and TRBJ2-3; 7 bases are shared with TRBD2. Germline assignment: CDR1 SGDLS and CDR2 YYNGEE. Trimming took 2 bases from V and 3 from J; bases not matched to a gene: 0. CDR3 length equals 13 residues. The CDR3 sequence: CASSVGGTDTQYF. CDR3 DNA sequence: TGTGCCAGCAGCGTGGGGGGGACAGATACGCAGTATTTT.

This clone has more than one count but fewer than ten. The chain carries TRBV6-5 and TRBJ1-1, with a tentative D call TRBD1 (5 bases). V lost 7 bases to trimming and J lost 5 bases, with 8 bases between them. The CDR3 length is 11 residues. The germline CDR1 and CDR2 sequences are MNHEY and SVGAGI. Here the CDR3 reads CASTKGTEAFF. CDR3 nucleotides: TGTGCCAGCACCAAGGGGACTGAAGCTTTCTTT.

The chain has TRBV27 and TRBJ2-2; D unresolved. The CDR3 runs to 12 residues. V lost 5 bases and J lost 4, with 5 bases in between. The germline V gene has CDR1 MNHEY and CDR2 SMNVEV (reference sequence). The CDR3 loop reads CASSRATGELFF. The CDR3 nucleotides read TGTGCCAGCAGTAGAGCCACCGGGGAGCTGTTTTTT.

This chain connects TRBV5-1 to TRBJ2-2; D is unresolved. V gave up 2 bases and J gave up 1 base, with 18 bases separating them. The CDR3 consists of 18 residues. In germline, CDR1 is SGHRS, CDR2 YFSETQ. The CDR3 spells CASSFPSLATLNTGELFF. The CDR3 DNA is TGCGCCAGCAGCTTCCCTTCCCTGGCGACCCTGAACACCGGGGAGCTGTTTTTT.

This clone has only a few counts. V is TRBV2 and J is TRBJ2-6; weak D call: TRBD2 (5 bases). CDR1 and CDR2 from the germline V gene are SNHLY and FYNNEI. With 4 bases removed from V and 0 bases from J, the gap between germline ends came to 13 bases. The CDR3 has 17 residues. DNA for the CDR3: TGTGCCAGCAGTGGGAGGCCTGGGATCTCTGGGGCCAACGTCCTGACTTTC. This translates into CASSGRPGISGANVLTF.

By frequency in the sample, this clone is medium-sized. V gene TRBV2 combines with J gene TRBJ2-1, with D tentatively TRBD1 (7 bases). The CDR3 runs 13 residues. V was pared by 5 bases and J by 7 bases, with 12 bases between. CDR1 and CDR2 from the germline V gene are SNHLY and FYNNEI. This CDR3 reads CASSSSGGNEQFF. The CDR3 coding sequence is TGTGCCAGCAGTTCATCAGGGGGGAATGAGCAGTTCTTC.

This clone was observed a few times. The chain carries TRBV4-1 and TRBJ2-5; tentative D call: TRBD2 (6 bases). V was clipped by 4 bases and J by 4 bases, with 16 bases between them. The CDR3 runs 15 residues. Germline V lookup: CDR1 MGHRA, CDR2 YSYEKL. The CDR3: CASSPPKAGIETQYF. DNA of the CDR3: TGCGCCAGCAGCCCCCCCAAGGCGGGAATAGAGACCCAGTACTTC.

The CDR3 region is CASSLGTGGAEQYF. In DNA, the CDR3 is TGTGCCAGCAGTTTAGGGACAGGGGGCGCCGAGCAGTACTTC. V and J are TRBV27 and TRBJ2-7; 12 nucleotides match TRBD1. J was trimmed by 6 bases and V by 2 bases; bases with no gene match: 2. This CDR3 has 14 residues. Per germline, CDR1 MNHEY and CDR2 SMNVEV (reference sequence).

This clone has just a few counts. The chain carries TRBV29-1 and TRBJ2-7; D call uncertain. CDR3 length: 14 amino acids. Germline CDR1 is SQVTM and CDR2 is ANQGSEA. Trimming stripped 0 bases from V and 0 bases from J, with 9 bases between. Here the CDR3 DNA reads TGCAGCGTTGAAGATAGGACGGCCTCCTACGAGCAGTACTTC. Residues: CSVEDRTASYEQYF.

This clone was counted only a few times. The chain carries TRBV29-1 and TRBJ2-5; D unclear. Germline V gene data show CDR1 as SQVTM and CDR2 as ANQGSEA. The CDR3 contains 11 residues. Trimming left V 1 base short and J 3 bases short, with 3 bases between. DNA of the CDR3: TGCAGCGTTGAAGGGAAAGAGACCCAGTACTTC. This encodes CSVEGKETQYF. Looking up the rest from reference TRBV29-1 and TRBJ2-5 gives the full variable domain: SAVISQKPSRDICQRGTSLTIQCQVDSQVTMMFWYRQQPGQSLTLIATANQGSEATYESGFVIDKFPISRPNLTFSTLTVSNMSPEDSSIYLCSVEGKETQYFGPGTRLLVL.

This rearrangement joins TRBV29-1 to TRBJ2-5, with 11 bases aligning to TRBD1. Germline V CDR1 and CDR2: SQVTM, ANQGSEA. The CDR3 covers 15 residues. After removal of 1 base from V and 4 bases from J, the junction contained 5 bases not matched to a gene. The DNA of the CDR3 is TGCAGCGTTGAAGCAACGGACAGGGGGCGAGAGACCCAGTACTTC. Its protein is CSVEATDRGRETQYF.